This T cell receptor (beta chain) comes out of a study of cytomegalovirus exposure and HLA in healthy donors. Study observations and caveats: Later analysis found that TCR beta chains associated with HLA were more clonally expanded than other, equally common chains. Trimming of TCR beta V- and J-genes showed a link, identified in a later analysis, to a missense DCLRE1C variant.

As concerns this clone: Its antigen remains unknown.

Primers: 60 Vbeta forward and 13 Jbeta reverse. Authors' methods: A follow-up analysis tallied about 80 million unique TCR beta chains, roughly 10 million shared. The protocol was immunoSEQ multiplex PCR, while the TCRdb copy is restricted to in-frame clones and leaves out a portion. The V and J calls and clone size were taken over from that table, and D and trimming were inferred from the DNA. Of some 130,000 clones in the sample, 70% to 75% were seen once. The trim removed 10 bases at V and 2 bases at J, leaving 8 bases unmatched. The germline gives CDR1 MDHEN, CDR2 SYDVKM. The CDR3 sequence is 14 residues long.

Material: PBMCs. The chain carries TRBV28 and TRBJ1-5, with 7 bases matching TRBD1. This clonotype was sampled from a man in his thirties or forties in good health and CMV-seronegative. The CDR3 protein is CAIRVTGGNQPQHF. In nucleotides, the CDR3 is TGTGCCATCAGGGTTACAGGGGGCAATCAGCCCCAGCATTTT.